Below, 16 T cell receptor beta chains from the same sample are listed, as sequenced in a study of follicular helper T cells after annual influenza vaccination. Specified time point: 2014-2015 season, pre-vaccination. TCRdb's table, derived via immunoSEQ multiplex PCR, lists solely in-frame clones and lacks some. The data show 8,000 to 8,500 clones, with 82% seen just once and 0.9% to 1.2% held by the top ten. Here the sequenced sample was CXCR5+ CD38- circulating T follicular helper cells from blood, taken on the day of influenza vaccination. The subset was: circulating Tfh, non-naive CD4+CXCR5+PD-1+ (ICOS+CD38+ or ICOS-CD38-). These receptors all come from an adult who received the influenza vaccine.

The chain's CDR3 is CASSSDKGQLATQYF. The DNA of the CDR3 is TGTGCCAGCAGCTCAGACAAGGGACAACTCGCGACCCAGTACTTC. The rearrangement uses TRBV9 and TRBJ2-5, with D perhaps matching TRBD1 (6 bases). In germline, CDR1 is SGDLS, CDR2 YYNGEE. The V gene lost 4 bases and the J gene lost 7 bases, with 20 bases spanning the gap. This CDR3 has 15 residues.

The rearrangement joins TRBV5-1 to TRBJ1-1, with 7 bases fitting TRBD1. After removal of 4 bases from V and 0 bases from J, the junction contained 6 bases not matched to a gene. The CDR3 extends over 15 amino acids. Germline V gene sequence: CDR1 SGHRS, CDR2 YFSETQ. The CDR3 nucleotides read TGCGCCAGCAGCCTGGGACAGACTTTGAACACTGAAGCTTTCTTT. Translating gives CASSLGQTLNTEAFF.

This clone was detected a few times. The gene calls are TRBV5-1 and TRBJ1-6; D ambiguous. The CDR3 runs to 14 residues. CDR1 and CDR2 (germline): SGHRS, YFSETQ. The V end was cut by 4 bases, the J end by 5 bases, with 10 bases between. This CDR3 reads CASSPGRDNSPLHF. CDR3 DNA: TGCGCCAGCAGCCCCGGACGGGATAATTCACCCCTCCACTTT.

V usage is TRBV30 and J usage is TRBJ2-7; 7 nucleotides line up with TRBD1. Germline CDR1 reads GTSNPN; CDR2 reads SVGIG (reference sequence). Losses at the gene ends were 0 bases for V and 1 base for J; bases not matched to a gene: 3. This CDR3 region has 14 residues. The chain's CDR3 is CAWSVGGQSYEQYF. The CDR3 nucleotides are TGTGCCTGGAGTGTAGGGGGACAGTCCTACGAGCAGTACTTC.

V gene TRBV9 combines with J gene TRBJ1-2, with TRBD1 identical over 7 bases. The junction had 6 bases not matched to a gene; V was cut back by 3 bases and J by 4 bases. The germline gives CDR1 SGDLS, CDR2 YYNGEE. The CDR3 loop spans 14 amino acids. In nucleotides, the CDR3 is TGTGCCAGCAGCGACAGGGGTAGTGGCTATGGCTACACCTTC. Translated, it gives CASSDRGSGYGYTF.

The V gene is TRBV5-1, the J gene TRBJ1-1, with a possible D match to TRBD1 (5 bases). V gave up 4 bases and J gave up 3 bases, with 16 bases separating them. CDR3 length equals 15 residues. CDR1 is SGHRS and CDR2 is YFSETQ in the germline V gene. The CDR3 here is CASSRLNRGDTEAFF. In DNA form, the CDR3 reads TGCGCCAGCAGCCGACTGAATAGGGGAGACACTGAAGCTTTCTTT.

The chain links TRBV10-1 to TRBJ2-1, with a possible D match to TRBD1 (5 bases). CDR1 and CDR2 from the germline V gene are WNHNN and SYGVQD (reference sequence). V dropped 1 base and J dropped 6 bases, with 13 bases sitting between them. The length of the CDR3 is 15 residues. The CDR3 DNA sequence: TGCGCCAGCAGTGAGTTCTCAGGGTATACCAATGAGCAGTTCTTC. Translated: CASSEFSGYTNEQFF.

This chain links TRBV9 with TRBJ2-6, with 8 bases lining up with TRBD1. The CDR3 has 15 amino acids. V trimming: 3 bases; J trimming: 2 bases; junction bases outside the gene matches: 1. In germline, CDR1 is SGDLS, CDR2 YYNGEE. The CDR3 region is CASSAGGAGANVLTF. CDR3 coding DNA: TGTGCCAGCAGCGCAGGGGGCGCTGGGGCCAACGTCCTGACTTTC.

The J gene is TRBJ1-6, the V gene TRBV5-1; perhaps TRBD1 as D (6 bases). Germline CDR1 SGHRS, CDR2 YFSETQ. The ends were cut back, 0 bases at V and 6 bases at J, with 13 bases in the middle. The CDR3 totals 16 residues. The CDR3 reads CASSLVAGEGNSPLHF. DNA for the CDR3: TGCGCCAGCAGCTTGGTCGCAGGGGAGGGTAATTCACCCCTCCACTTT.

This chain links TRBV6-5 with TRBJ1-1; D is ambiguous. The ends were cut back, 6 bases at V and 6 bases at J, with 14 bases in the middle. This CDR3 region has 13 residues. Germline CDR1 is MNHEY and CDR2 is SVGAGI. For the CDR3, the DNA is TGTGCCAGCAGCTCCGGTGGGAGAGCTGAAGCTTTCTTT. Protein sequence: CASSSGGRAEAFF.

The CDR3 DNA sequence: TGCAGCGTTGTTCGCGACCGAAAAACCTACGAGCAGTACTTC. Translated: CSVVRDRKTYEQYF. The V gene is TRBV29-1, the J gene TRBJ2-7, with D uncertain. The CDR3 has 14 amino acids. Trimming took 4 bases from V and 2 from J, leaving 15 bases between them. Germline lookup yields CDR1 SQVTM and CDR2 ANQGSEA.

The chain employs TRBV6-5 and TRBJ1-6, with TRBD1 identical over 9 bases. This CDR3 has 16 amino acids. The trim removed 0 bases at V and 10 bases at J, leaving 7 bases unmatched. Looked up from germline, CDR1 is MNHEY and CDR2 is SVGAGI. The CDR3 spells CASSYSGQGSRSPLHF. For the CDR3, the DNA is TGTGCCAGCAGTTACTCGGGACAGGGTAGTAGATCACCCCTCCACTTT.

The chain links TRBV4-2 to TRBJ2-1; possible D gene TRBD1, 6 bases. V shed 3 bases and J shed 7 bases, with 13 bases lying between them. Germline CDR1 and CDR2: LGHNA and YNFKEQ. The CDR3 is 14 residues long. Here the CDR3 reads CASSQESQGNEQFF. CDR3 DNA: TGTGCCAGCAGCCAGGAATCACAGGGAAATGAGCAGTTCTTC.

The chain carries TRBV4-1 and TRBJ2-1; D ambiguous. Trimming left V 6 bases short and J 2 bases short, with 14 bases between. Per the germline V gene, CDR1 is MGHRA and CDR2 is YSYEKL. The CDR3 loop spans 15 amino acids. The CDR3 sequence: CASRQRTFTYNEQFF. In DNA form, the CDR3 reads TGCGCCAGCAGGCAGAGGACGTTTACCTACAATGAGCAGTTCTTC.

The chain has TRBV6-1 and TRBJ2-7; 7 nucleotides match TRBD1. Per germline, CDR1 MNHNS and CDR2 SASEGT. Germline trimming cut 0 bases from V and 5 bases from J; bases unmatched to any gene: 13. The CDR3 is made up of 17 amino acids. The CDR3 DNA reads as TGTGCCAGCAGTGAAGCCAAACCGGGACAGTGGATGGACGAGCAGTACTTC. Its translation: CASSEAKPGQWMDEQYF.

Only a few counts were recorded for this clone. This chain links TRBV5-1 with TRBJ2-5, with 8 bases fitting TRBD2. CDR1 SGHRS and CDR2 YFSETQ come from the germline V gene. CDR3 length: 16 residues. The junction had 9 bases not matched to a gene; V was cut back by 4 bases and J by 1 base. CDR3 coding DNA: TGCGCCAGCAGCACGGGGAATAGCGGGGCCCAAGAGACCCAGTACTTC. It codes for CASSTGNSGAQETQYF.